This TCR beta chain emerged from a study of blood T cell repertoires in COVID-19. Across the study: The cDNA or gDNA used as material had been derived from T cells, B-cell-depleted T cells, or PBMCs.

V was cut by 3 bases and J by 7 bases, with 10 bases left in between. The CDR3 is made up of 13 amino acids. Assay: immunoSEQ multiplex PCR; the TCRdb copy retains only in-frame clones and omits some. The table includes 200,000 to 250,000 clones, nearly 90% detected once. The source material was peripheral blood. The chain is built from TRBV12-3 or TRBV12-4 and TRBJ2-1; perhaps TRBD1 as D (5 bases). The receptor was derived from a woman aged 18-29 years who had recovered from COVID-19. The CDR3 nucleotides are TGTGCCAGCAGTTTGGGCAGGGCTAATGAGCAGTTCTTC. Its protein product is CASSLGRANEQFF.